This T cell receptor beta chain was recorded in a study of regulatory T cells in long-lasting Graves disease. Study in general: For a period under 3 months, newly diagnosed Graves' patients had taken antithyroid drugs.

This clonotype was observed at least ten times. Its specificity is not known. Time point given: newly diagnosed GD, antithyroid drugs for less than 3 months. There was RNA extracted from PBMCs, and the TCR library was made from it. Trimming at V came to 3 bases and at J to 0 bases, leaving 0 bases not matched to a gene. Germline lookup yields CDR1 LNHNV and CDR2 YYDKDF (reference sequence). The CDR3 contains 14 residues. Regarding the study as a whole: Repertoires from persistent disease leaned toward TRBV28, TRBJ1-2 and TRBJ2-5.

Arm-PCR of CDR3 regions and iRepertoire HTBI primers were used to build TCR beta libraries. TCRdb called the multiplex PCR reads again in MiXCR, with one record for every CDR3 protein. This sample has under 300,000 distinct CDR3 sequences, with over 20% found just once. The origin of this receptor is a female donor with Graves disease. The sample in question was peripheral blood mononuclear cells (PBMCs), obtained at new diagnosis, from a patient treated with antithyroid drugs. The rearrangement links TRBV15 to TRBJ2-5; 8 nucleotides agree with TRBD1. The CDR3 sequence: CATSRGQDQETQYF. The CDR3, as DNA: TGTGCCACCAGCAGGGGACAGGACCAAGAGACCCAGTACTTC.